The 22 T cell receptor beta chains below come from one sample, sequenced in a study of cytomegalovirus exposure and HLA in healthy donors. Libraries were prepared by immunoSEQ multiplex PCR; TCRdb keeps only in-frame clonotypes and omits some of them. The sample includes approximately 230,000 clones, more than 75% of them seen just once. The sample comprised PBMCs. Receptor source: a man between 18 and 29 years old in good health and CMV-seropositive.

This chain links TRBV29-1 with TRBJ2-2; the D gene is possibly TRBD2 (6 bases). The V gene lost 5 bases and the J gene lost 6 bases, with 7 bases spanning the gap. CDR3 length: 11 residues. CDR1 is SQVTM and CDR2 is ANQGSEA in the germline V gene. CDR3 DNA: TGCAGCGTTACTAGCTCCGGGGAGCTGTTTTTT. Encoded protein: CSVTSSGELFF.

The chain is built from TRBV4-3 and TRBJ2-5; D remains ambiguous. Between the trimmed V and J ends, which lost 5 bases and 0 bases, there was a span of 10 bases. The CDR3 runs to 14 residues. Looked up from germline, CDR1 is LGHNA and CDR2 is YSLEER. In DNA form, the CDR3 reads TGCGCCAGCAGCTTGGCCGTCTACCAAGAGACCCAGTACTTC. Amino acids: CASSLAVYQETQYF.

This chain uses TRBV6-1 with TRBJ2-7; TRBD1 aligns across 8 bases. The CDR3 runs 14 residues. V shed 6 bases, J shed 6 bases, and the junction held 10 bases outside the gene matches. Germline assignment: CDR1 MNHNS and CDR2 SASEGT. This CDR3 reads CASSLDRGASEQYF. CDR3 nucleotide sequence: TGTGCCAGCAGCCTAGACAGGGGTGCCTCCGAGCAGTACTTC.

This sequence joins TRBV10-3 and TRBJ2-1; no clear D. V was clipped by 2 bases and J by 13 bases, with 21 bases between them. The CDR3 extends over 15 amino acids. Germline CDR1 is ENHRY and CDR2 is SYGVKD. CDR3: CAISEPQSGRIEQFF. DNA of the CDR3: TGTGCCATCAGTGAGCCTCAGAGTGGCAGGATAGAACAGTTCTTC.

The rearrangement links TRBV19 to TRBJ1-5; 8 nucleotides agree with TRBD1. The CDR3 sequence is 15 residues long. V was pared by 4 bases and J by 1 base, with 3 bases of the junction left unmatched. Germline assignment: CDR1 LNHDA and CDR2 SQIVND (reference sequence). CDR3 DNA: TGTGCCAGTAGTACGACAGGGGTCAGCAATCAGCCCCAGCATTTT. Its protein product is CASSTTGVSNQPQHF.

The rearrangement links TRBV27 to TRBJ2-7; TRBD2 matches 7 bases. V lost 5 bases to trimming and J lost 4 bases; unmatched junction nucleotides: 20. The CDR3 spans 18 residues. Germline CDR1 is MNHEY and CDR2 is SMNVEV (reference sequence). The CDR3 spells CASSGEASGSRSPYEQYF. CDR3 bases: TGTGCCAGCAGTGGTGAAGCTAGCGGATCCCGATCTCCGTACGAGCAGTACTTC.

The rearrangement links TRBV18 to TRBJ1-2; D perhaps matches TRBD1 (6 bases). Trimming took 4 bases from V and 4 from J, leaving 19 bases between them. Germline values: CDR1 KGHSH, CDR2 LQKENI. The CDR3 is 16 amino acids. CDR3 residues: CASSQVPRGGGYGYTF. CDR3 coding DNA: TGTGCCAGCTCACAAGTCCCCAGGGGCGGTGGCTATGGCTACACCTTC.

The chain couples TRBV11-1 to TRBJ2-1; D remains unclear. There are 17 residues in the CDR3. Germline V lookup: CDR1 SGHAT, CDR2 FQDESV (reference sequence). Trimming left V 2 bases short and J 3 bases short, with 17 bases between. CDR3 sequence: CASSLNFATILYNEQFF. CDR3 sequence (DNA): TGTGCCAGCAGCTTAAATTTCGCGACGATTCTCTACAATGAGCAGTTCTTC.

CDR3 coding DNA: TGCAGTGCTAGGATTGGCTATGGCTACACCTTC. As protein: CSARIGYGYTF. The chain links TRBV20-1 to TRBJ1-2; D ambiguous. The V gene lost 3 bases and the J gene lost 4 bases, with 6 bases spanning the gap. CDR3 size: 11 residues. The V gene's germline CDR1 is DFQATT and CDR2 SNEGSKA (reference sequence).

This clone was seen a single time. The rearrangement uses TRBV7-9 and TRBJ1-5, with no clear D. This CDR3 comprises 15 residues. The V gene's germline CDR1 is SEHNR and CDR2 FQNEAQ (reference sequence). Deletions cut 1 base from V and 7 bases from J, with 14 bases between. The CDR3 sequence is CASSLVGPAGQPQHF. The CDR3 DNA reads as TGTGCCAGCAGCTTAGTAGGCCCGGCTGGGCAGCCCCAGCATTTT.

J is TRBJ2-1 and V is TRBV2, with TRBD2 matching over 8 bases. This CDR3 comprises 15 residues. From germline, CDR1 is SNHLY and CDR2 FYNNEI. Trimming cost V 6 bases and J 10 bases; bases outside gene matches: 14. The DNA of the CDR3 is TGTGCCAGCAGCTCAAGCGGGAGTCTCGCCCGGGAGCAGTTCTTC. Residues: CASSSSGSLAREQFF.

The CDR3 DNA reads as TGTGCCATCAGATCCCGGGATCCCGGGGCCTACGAGCAGTACTTC. It is translated as CAIRSRDPGAYEQYF. The rearrangement joins TRBV10-3 to TRBJ2-7; maybe TRBD2 (5 bases). The germline V gene encodes CDR1 ENHRY and CDR2 SYGVKD. Trimming took 6 bases from V and 2 from J, leaving 17 bases between them. The CDR3 runs to 15 residues.

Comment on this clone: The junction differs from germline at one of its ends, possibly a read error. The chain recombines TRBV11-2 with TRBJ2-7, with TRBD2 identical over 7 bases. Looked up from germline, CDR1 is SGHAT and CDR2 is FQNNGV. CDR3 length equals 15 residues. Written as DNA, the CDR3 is TGTGCCAGCAGCTTAGGTGTGGGCGGGAGCTACGTGCAGTACTTC. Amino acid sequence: CASSLGVGGSYVQYF.

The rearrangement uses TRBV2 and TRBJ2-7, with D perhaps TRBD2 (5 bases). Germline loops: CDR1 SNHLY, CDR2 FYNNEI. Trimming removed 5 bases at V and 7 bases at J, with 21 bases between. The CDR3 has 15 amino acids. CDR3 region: CASSIIGNPGYEQYF. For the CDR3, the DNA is TGTGCCAGCAGTATTATAGGAAACCCGGGGTATGAGCAGTACTTC. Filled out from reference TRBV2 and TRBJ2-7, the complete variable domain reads EPEVTQTPSHQVTQMGQEVILRCVPISNHLYFYWYRQILGQKVEFLVSFYNNEISEKSEIFDDQFSVERPDGSNFTLKIRSTKLEDSAMYFCASSIIGNPGYEQYFGPGTRLTVT.

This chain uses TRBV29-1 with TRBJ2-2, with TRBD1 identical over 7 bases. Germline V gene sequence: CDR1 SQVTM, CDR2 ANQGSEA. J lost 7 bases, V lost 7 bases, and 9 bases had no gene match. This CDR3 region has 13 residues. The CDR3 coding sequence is TGCAGCGCGAAACAGGGGAGAGGCGGGGAGCTGTTTTTT. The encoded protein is CSAKQGRGGELFF.

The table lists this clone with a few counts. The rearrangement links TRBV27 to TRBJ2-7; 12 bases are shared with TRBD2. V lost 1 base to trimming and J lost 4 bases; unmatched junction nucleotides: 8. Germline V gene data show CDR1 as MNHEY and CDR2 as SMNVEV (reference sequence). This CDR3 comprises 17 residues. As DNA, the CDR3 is TGTGCCAGCAGTTTATATGGGACTAGCGGGTTATTTTACGAGCAGTACTTC. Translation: CASSLYGTSGLFYEQYF.

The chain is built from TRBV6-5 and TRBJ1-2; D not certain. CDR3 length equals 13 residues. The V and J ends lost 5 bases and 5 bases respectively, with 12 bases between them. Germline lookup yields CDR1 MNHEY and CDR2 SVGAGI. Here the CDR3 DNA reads TGTGCCAGCAGTCCCCCGAACGATTATGGCTACACCTTC. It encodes CASSPPNDYGYTF.

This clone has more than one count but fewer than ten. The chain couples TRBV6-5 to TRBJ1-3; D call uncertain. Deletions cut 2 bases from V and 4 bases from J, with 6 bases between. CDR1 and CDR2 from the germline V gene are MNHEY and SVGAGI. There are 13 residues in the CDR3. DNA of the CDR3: TGTGCCAGCAGTTACAAACCGGGAAACACCATATATTTT. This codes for CASSYKPGNTIYF.

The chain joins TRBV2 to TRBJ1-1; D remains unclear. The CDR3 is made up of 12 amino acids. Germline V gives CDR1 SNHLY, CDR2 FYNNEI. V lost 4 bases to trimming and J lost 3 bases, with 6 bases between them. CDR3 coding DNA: TGTGCCAGCAGTGGACGTGACACTGAAGCTTTCTTT. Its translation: CASSGRDTEAFF.

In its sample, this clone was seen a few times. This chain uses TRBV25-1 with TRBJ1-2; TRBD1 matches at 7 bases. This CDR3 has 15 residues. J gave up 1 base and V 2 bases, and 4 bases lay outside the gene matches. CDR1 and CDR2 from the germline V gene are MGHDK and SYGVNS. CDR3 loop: CASSETTGSNYGYTF. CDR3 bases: TGTGCCAGCAGTGAAACGACAGGGAGTAACTATGGCTACACCTTC.

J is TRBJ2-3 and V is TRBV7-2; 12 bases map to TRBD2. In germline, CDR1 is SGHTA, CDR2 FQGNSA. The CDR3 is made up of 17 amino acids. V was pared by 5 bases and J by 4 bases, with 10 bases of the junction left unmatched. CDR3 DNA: TGTGCCAGCAGCGGGCGACTAGCGGGAGTTAGGGCAGATACGCAGTATTTT. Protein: CASSGRLAGVRADTQYF. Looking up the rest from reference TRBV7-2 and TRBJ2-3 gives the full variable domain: GAGVSQSPSNKVTEKGKDVELRCDPISGHTALYWYRQSLGQGLEFLIYFQGNSAPDKSGLPSDRFSAERTGGSVSTLTIQRTQQEDSAVYLCASSGRLAGVRADTQYFGPGTRLTVL.

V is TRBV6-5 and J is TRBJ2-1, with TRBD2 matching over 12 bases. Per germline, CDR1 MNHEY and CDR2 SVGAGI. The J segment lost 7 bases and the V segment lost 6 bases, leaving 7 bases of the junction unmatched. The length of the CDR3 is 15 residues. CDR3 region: CASRAPSGRGNEQFF. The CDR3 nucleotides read TGTGCCAGCAGAGCCCCTAGCGGGAGGGGGAATGAGCAGTTCTTC.